The rows below give T cell receptor beta chains drawn from one sample of a study of blood T cells in healthy people across ages. TCRdb ran MiXCR on the 5' RACE reads and lists one entry per CDR3 protein. The sample has a few hundred thousand distinct CDR3 sequences; about half are singletons. The specimen sequenced was blood. These receptors were obtained from a man in his fifties or sixties in good health. CDR3s leave out the opening cysteine and the closing phenylalanine or tryptophan. Each record gives: J gene, V gene, CDR3 protein.

J gene: TRBJ2-4
V gene: TRBV7-3
CDR3 protein: ASRARELGY

J gene: TRBJ1-2
V gene: TRBV2
CDR3 protein: ASSLSRTGGDGYT

J gene: TRBJ1-2
V gene: TRBV2
CDR3 protein: ASSDEGQINYGYI

J gene: TRBJ2-3
V gene: TRBV27
CDR3 protein: ASSDTGSDTQY

J gene: TRBJ2-7
V gene: TRBV9
CDR3 protein: ASSVGGRDNYEQY

J gene: TRBJ2-3
V gene: TRBV15
CDR3 protein: ATRRDTDTQY

J gene: TRBJ2-7
V gene: TRBV5-6
CDR3 protein: ASSDLYEQY

J gene: TRBJ1-6
V gene: TRBV11-2
CDR3 protein: ASTITRQGGSPLH

J gene: TRBJ1-4
V gene: TRBV6-2/TRBV6-3
CDR3 protein: ASSYGAVNEKLF

J gene: TRBJ2-5
V gene: TRBV6-5
CDR3 protein: ASSYGYGETQY

J gene: TRBJ2-3
V gene: TRBV7-8
CDR3 protein: ASSLARVLAASTDTQY

J gene: TRBJ2-3
V gene: TRBV4-2
CDR3 protein: ASSQDGASGTDTQY

J gene: TRBJ2-3
V gene: TRBV7-9
CDR3 protein: ASPPGLAVTDTQY

J gene: TRBJ2-5
V gene: TRBV7-2
CDR3 protein: ASSATSG

J gene: TRBJ2-5
V gene: TRBV7-2
CDR3 protein: ATSRGGTQETQY

J gene: TRBJ1-6
V gene: TRBV9
CDR3 protein: ASSVEVGSPLQ

J gene: TRBJ2-7
V gene: TRBV7-3
CDR3 protein: ASSATGTVLDEQY

J gene: TRBJ2-7
V gene: TRBV28
CDR3 protein: ASSLDGTGTYEQY

J gene: TRBJ2-1
V gene: TRBV29-1
CDR3 protein: SVESLAPSSYNEQF

J gene: TRBJ2-3
V gene: TRBV7-2
CDR3 protein: ASSPRSGIADTQY

J gene: TRBJ2-3
V gene: TRBV7-9
CDR3 protein: ASSSGLRGPTDTQY

J gene: TRBJ1-5
V gene: TRBV15
CDR3 protein: ATSRVLGQPQH

J gene: TRBJ2-7
V gene: TRBV6-6
CDR3 protein: ASTPEGGAQY

J gene: TRBJ2-1
V gene: TRBV7-9
CDR3 protein: ASSLILEGTQF

J gene: TRBJ2-2
V gene: TRBV10-3
CDR3 protein: AISEAPGELF

J gene: TRBJ2-1
V gene: TRBV14
CDR3 protein: ASSPTAGGPSEQF

J gene: TRBJ2-2
V gene: TRBV20-1
CDR3 protein: SAGGGQGAPNTGELF